This TCR beta chain was recorded in a study of cytomegalovirus exposure and HLA in healthy donors. Trimming left V 0 bases short and J 5 bases short, with 13 bases between. This CDR3 is built from 14 residues. The germline V gene encodes CDR1 SQVTM and CDR2 ANQGSEA. PCR employed 60 Vbeta and 13 Jbeta primers. In the study's own analysis: Later analysis identified around 85 million unique TCR beta chains, about 11 million shared. Sequenced by immunoSEQ multiplex PCR; TCRdb stores in-frame clones only, minus some. The DNA gave D and trimming, while V, J and clone size come from that table. The sample yields around 150,000 clones, roughly 79% seen once. Comments on this clone: Its antigen remains unidentified.

Study-wide points: In a later analysis, 16,951 TCR beta sequences were associated with HLA alleles at 0.05 false discovery rate. Only CMV serostatus was available as immune exposure information.

The sample taken for sequencing was PBMCs. The TCR originated in a woman between 45 and 60 years old in good health and CMV-seropositive. The chain is built from TRBV29-1 and TRBJ2-5, with a tentative D call TRBD2 (5 bases). CDR3: CSVEDKFGGETQYF. The CDR3 region has the DNA TGCAGCGTTGAAGACAAATTTGGCGGGGAGACCCAGTACTTC.